This T cell receptor (beta chain) originates from a study of cytomegalovirus exposure and HLA in healthy donors (TCRdb year 2017). The study in broad terms: In an earlier analysis of approximately 640 of the donors, 250 to 300 Gb of sequence data and 95 million to 130 million unique TCR beta sequences from 150 million to 200 million T cells were reported. An early release that covered approximately 600 HLA-typed donors contained 300 to 350 gigabases of sequencing data and tens of millions of unique TCR sequences. The genetic ancestry cluster associated with self-reported Caucasian donors included approximately 85% of the 398 genotyped donors. The aim of the study was to test whether cataloging public T cell receptors could identify signatures of past pathogen exposure. Using immunosequencing, the study profiled T cell repertoires from some 670 subjects and related those repertoires to cytomegalovirus serostatus. A separate validation cohort of approximately 120 different subjects was used in addition to the approximately 700-subject first cohort. High-throughput TCR immunosequencing, statistical association of individual TCRs with disease status, and machine learning were combined to predict cytomegalovirus infection status. In a later analysis, previously published TCR beta repertoires from more than 500 donors were re-analyzed and high-resolution HLA genotyping was added so that TCR occurrence patterns could be studied. Rather than using new phenotypic data, the later analysis identified candidate immune exposures from TCR beta sequences and from how often those sequences occurred across donors. To decide whether each TCR beta V gene segment behaved as functional or pseudogenic, an earlier analysis of over 500 of the donors relied on high-throughput TCR beta sequencing. Donor age, sex, ethnicity and CMV serostatus were compiled together with the repertoire data. In a later genetic analysis, genome-wide SNP genotypes for about 60% of the 666 donors were used, and that subset was treated as a discovery cohort. Every repertoire in the discovery cohort had been generated on one and the same sequencing platform. Both class I and class II loci were covered by HLA typing, at four-digit resolution. The number of donors typed differed by locus, with 629-630 for A, B, C, DRB1 and DQB1, around 500 for DQA1, some 570 for DPA1, and 400 to 490 for DPB1. Because of strong linkage in the cohort, 4 to 6 DR-DQ haplotypes were treated as single units for association and clustering. On average, roughly 240,000 unique TCR beta nucleotide sequences were sequenced per donor among a few hundred genotyped donors of the cohort, with roughly 18% of those sequences being non-productive.

The library was obtained by the immunoSEQ multiplex PCR assay. The multiplex PCR relied on a mix of 60 forward primers for TCR Vbeta segments and 13 reverse primers for TCR Jbeta segments. The CDR3 region of rearranged TCR beta genes was amplified from genomic DNA with a multiplex PCR assay. Amplified TCR beta libraries were sequenced as 87-base-pair reads on the Illumina HiSeq System. In the paper's pipeline: A later analysis counted about 76 million unique TCR beta chains across the 550 to 800 repertoires, and some 11 million of these chains were shared by at least two donors. To remove PCR and sequencing errors, raw reads were error-corrected and collapsed into unique sequences using a nearest-neighbor algorithm that merged closely related sequences. Alignment of CDR3 sequences to IMGT reference sequences was used to assign V, D and J gene segments. For a sequence to be retained, a match of at least six nucleotides to both a V gene segment and a J gene segment was required. A rearrangement counted as productive if the CDR3 had no stop codons and remained in frame with V and J, and every other rearrangement counted as non-productive. CDR3 was defined by IMGT convention, running from the second conserved V-encoded cysteine to the conserved J-encoded phenylalanine. The earlier analysis of fewer than 750 of the donors excluded sequences that lacked an unambiguous match to a single V gene segment. In an earlier analysis of about 590 of the donors, a V segment was called functional when productive rearrangements were above 56.7%, and segregating when the standard deviation between donors exceeded 5%. A statistical classification framework was built to diagnose cytomegalovirus status from the catalog of TCR beta chain sequences. In a later analysis, TCR nucleotide sequences were compared against IMGT/GENE-DB human TR gene sequences so that V and J genes could be assigned. Using the TCRdist pipeline, a later analysis assigned CDR3 sequences along with most-parsimonious VDJ recombination scenarios. In a later analysis, every TCR beta chain was defined by the combination of its CDR3 amino acid sequence and its V-gene family, and reads without a unique V-gene family were dropped. A later analysis removed nearly 600 highly shared, low-generation-probability nucleotide sequences to deal with suspected cross-contamination and a sequencing artifact. In a later analysis, a clonal expansion index was calculated for each public chain from normalized within-repertoire ranks of inferred template counts. In a later analysis, generation probabilities were computed with a VDJ recombination model fitted to out-of-frame rearrangements, and the resulting probabilities were checked against IGoR. In a later analysis, TCR-TCR, TCR-HLA and TCR-CMV co-occurrence was scored with hypergeometric tests, and a repertoire-size bias correction was applied to TCR pairs. In a later analysis, false discovery rates were estimated by permuting HLA or CMV assignments 20 times. In a later analysis, co-occurring TCRs were grouped using DBSCAN, with TCRdist sequence similarity added in when clustering inside HLA-allele-positive subsets. Repertoires with fewer than 30,000 or more than 120,000 public chains, plus five repertoires with anomalous nucleotide sharing, were excluded from co-occurrence clustering. TCRdb provides this immuneACCESS table in a form limited to in-frame rearrangements. Some clones are lacking; in checked studies, under half of them reflect an unresolved V gene, and why the rest are absent is not known. The D gene and trimming were derived from the DNA, and the V and J assignments and clone size from that table. The sample table lists around 150,000 clones, roughly 79% of them with a count of one. The leading ten clones occupy around 0.97% of the sample.

In total, approximately 700 healthy bone marrow donors made up the cohort. All cohort members were sampled while nominally healthy, although unrecorded immune exposures were likely present. The donor was CMV seropositive and belonged to the group of more than 250 seropositive cohort members. Each donor provided a peripheral blood sample, and peripheral blood mononuclear cells were used for TCR beta sequencing. The Qiagen DNeasy Blood Extraction Kit was used to extract genomic DNA from the blood cell samples. The research as a whole found: According to a later analysis, TCR association rates differed among HLA loci, with DRB1 alleles showing the most associated TCRs and HLA-C alleles showing the fewest. Several of the top co-occurrence clusters appeared to be linked to parvovirus B19, influenza, CMV and Epstein-Barr virus, according to a later analysis. According to a later genetic analysis, donors in an Asian-associated ancestry cluster had fewer N-insertions in productive TCRs than the roughly 660-donor mean. Roughly uniform sequencing depth across donors was assumed in presence/absence analyses, although this assumption may not hold. Because the 87-base-pair reads could not distinguish some IMGT-functional V segments, including TRBV6-2 and TRBV6-3, those segments were excluded. CMV serostatus was the only immune exposure information available for the cohort. Assigning TCR associations to individual alleles was difficult when HLA alleles, especially DR and DQ, strongly co-occurred. A further reported finding was that TCR beta sequences accurately predicted the HLA-A and HLA-B alleles for most subjects in the first cohort. It was suggested by the authors that the approach could potentially be generalized to other disease states and immunological phenotypes. In an earlier analysis of more than 450 of the donors, most TCR beta V segments were observed in productive rearrangements about 90% or about 30% of the time, broadly matching IMGT annotations. The study listed 150 to 200 TCR beta chains as associated with cytomegalovirus. Most TCR sequences were seen in very few donors, while some public TCRs were found in many individuals. Linkage disequilibrium might explain the correlated functional status among segregating V segments, but an unknown experimental factor could not be ruled out. Because counts were too low, some 17 rarely observed V segments, including chromosome 9 orphons, were excluded from the earlier analysis of 587 of the donors. In vitro tests confirmed that a few of the cytomegalovirus-associated TCR beta chains recognize cytomegalovirus antigens. A later analysis found that most CMV-associated TCR beta chains appeared HLA-restricted, with HLA associations seemingly driven largely by CMV exposure. Only TCR beta chains were sequenced in this cohort, and the absence of alpha or paired-chain data limited detectable features. Cytomegalovirus status was reported to be diagnosed by the classifier with high specificity and sensitivity in both the original and validation cohorts. In a later analysis, HLA-associated TCR beta chains showed more clonal expansion and lower generation probabilities than non-associated chains that were equally common. At a false discovery rate of 0.05, a later analysis linked 16,951 TCR beta sequences to specific HLA alleles. V-gene and J-gene trimming of TCR beta chains was associated with a missense DCLRE1C variant in a later genetic analysis, and the association was replicated in an independent cohort. The sequencing pipeline was judged likely to have produced a cluster of highly shared sequence variants as a technical artifact. Because some donors lacked HLA typing at each locus, the association tests relied only on the typed subset.

Via the germline V gene (reference sequence), CDR1 is MNHNY and CDR2 SVGAGI. The CDR3 goes from the cysteine to the phenylalanine over 13 residues. Only the CDR3 part of the read is kept: 39 bases, read in frame from the first base. Trimming costs V 6 bases and J 4 bases, and their ends lie 12 bases apart. This clone has only a few counts. This receptor's antigen is unknown. Per-base quality was not reported, and no clone a single base away is much larger than it. This clonotype originated in a woman between 50 and 59 years old in good health and CMV-seropositive. Sequencing was carried out using PBMCs. The chain is assembled from TRBV6-6 and TRBJ1-2, with the D segment identity uncertain. The CDR3 protein is CASRDTTAYGYTF. The DNA reads as follows: TGTGCCAGCAGAGATACCACAGCCTATGGCTACACCTTC.